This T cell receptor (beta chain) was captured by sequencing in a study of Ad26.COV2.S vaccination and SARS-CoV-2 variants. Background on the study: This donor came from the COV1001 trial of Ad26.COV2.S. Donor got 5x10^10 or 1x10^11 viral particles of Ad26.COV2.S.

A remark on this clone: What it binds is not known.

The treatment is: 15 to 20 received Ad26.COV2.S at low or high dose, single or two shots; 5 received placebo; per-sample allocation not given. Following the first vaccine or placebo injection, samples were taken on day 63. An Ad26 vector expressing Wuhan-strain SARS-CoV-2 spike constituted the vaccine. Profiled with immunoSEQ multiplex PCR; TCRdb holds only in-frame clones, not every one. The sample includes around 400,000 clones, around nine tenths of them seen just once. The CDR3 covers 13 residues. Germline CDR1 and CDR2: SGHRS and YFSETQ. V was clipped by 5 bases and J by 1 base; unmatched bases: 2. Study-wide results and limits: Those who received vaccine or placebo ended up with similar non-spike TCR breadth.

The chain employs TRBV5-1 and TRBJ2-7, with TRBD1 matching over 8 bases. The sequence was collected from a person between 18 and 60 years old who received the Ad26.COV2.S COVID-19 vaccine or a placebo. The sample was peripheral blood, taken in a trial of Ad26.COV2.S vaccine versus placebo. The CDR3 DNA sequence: TGCGCCAGCAGAGGGACAGGTTCCTACGAGCAGTACTTC. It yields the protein CASRGTGSYEQYF.